These 10 T cell receptor beta chains were all obtained from the same sample, sequenced in a study of blood T cells in healthy people across ages (dated by TCRdb to the mid-2010s). The receptor library was made with 5' RACE. The listed sequencing device is Illumina HiSeq 2500. The second PCR ran for roughly 7 to 12 cycles and used a J-beta primer mix along with a sample-barcoded 5' primer. Using fastp trimming at Q25 and MiXCR clonotype assembly, TCRdb reanalyzed the public sequencing data and kept in-frame beta chains. Rows with one shared CDR3 protein collapse into an entry with the most common genes and DNA. For this sample there are 550,000 to 700,000 distinct CDR3 sequences; about 25% appear just once. The top ten constitute about 18% of the sample. Sequenced sample: blood. These receptors all stem from a woman between 70 and 85 years old in good health.

This chain joins TRBV14 and TRBJ2-1; TRBD1 is a possible D gene (5 bases). V was pared by 6 bases and J by 3 bases, with 12 bases between. CDR1 and CDR2 from the germline V gene are SGHDN and FVKESK. CDR3 size: 14 residues. CDR3 in amino acids: CASRPDKNYNEQFF. Written as DNA, the CDR3 is TGTGCCAGCAGACCGGACAAGAACTACAATGAGCAGTTCTTC. The variable domain in full, completed from reference TRBV14 and TRBJ2-1, reads EAGVTQFPSHSVIEKGQTVTLRCDPISGHDNLYWYRRVMGKEIKFLLHFVKESKQDESGMPNNRFLAERTGGTYSTLKVQPAELEDSGVYFCASRPDKNYNEQFFGPGTRLTVL.

This clonotype was counted once. Here the CDR3 reads CASRAGRTKLFF. The CDR3 DNA reads TGTGCCAGCAGGGCAGGGAGGACAAAACTGTTTTTT. The chain employs TRBV6-5 and TRBJ1-4; D is possibly TRBD1 (5 bases). The CDR3 covers 12 residues. CDR1 and CDR2 (germline): MNHEY, SVGAGI. Trimming removed 6 bases from V and 10 bases from J, with 12 bases in between.

The chain joins TRBV12-5 to TRBJ1-2, with D unresolved. V lost 7 bases to trimming and J lost 4 bases, with 10 bases between them. The CDR3 extends over 12 amino acids. Germline CDR1 LGHNT, CDR2 FRNRAP. The CDR3 nucleotides read TGTGCTAGTGCCGACGACGGCTATGGCTACACCTTC. It encodes CASADDGYGYTF.

The rearrangement uses TRBV4-2 and TRBJ1-1, with 11 bases identical to TRBD1. J lost 7 bases, V lost 3 bases, and 4 bases had no gene match. The CDR3 contains 14 residues. Germline CDR1 and CDR2: LGHNA and YNFKEQ. The CDR3 spells CASSHGQGADEAFF. CDR3 coding DNA: TGTGCCAGCAGCCATGGACAGGGGGCCGATGAAGCTTTCTTT.

The chain links TRBV7-9 to TRBJ2-2; D uncertain. From germline, CDR1 is SEHNR and CDR2 FQNEAQ (reference sequence). The CDR3 runs 14 residues. V lost 5 bases, J lost 7 bases, and 14 bases lay in between. The CDR3 sequence: CASSRAGVSGELFF. The CDR3 DNA reads TGTGCCAGCAGCCGGGCCGGCGTGAGCGGGGAGCTGTTTTTT.

This clonotype was observed a handful of times. This chain joins TRBV5-1 and TRBJ2-4; 11 bases are a match to TRBD2. Germline trimming cut 0 bases from V and 0 bases from J; bases unmatched to any gene: 11. Germline V gene data show CDR1 as SGHRS and CDR2 as YFSETQ. The CDR3 runs 20 residues. For the CDR3, the DNA is TGCGCCAGCAGCTTGGAGTCTAGCGGGGGGATCTCCCTAGCCAAAAACATTCAGTACTTC. It codes for CASSLESSGGISLAKNIQYF.

This chain connects TRBV30 to TRBJ2-4; D is undetermined. V was cut by 8 bases and J by 2 bases, with 19 bases left in between. Germline V CDR1 and CDR2: GTSNPN, SVGIG (reference sequence). The CDR3 runs to 15 residues. The CDR3 DNA follows: TGTGCCGCCACTGCGACCAGACTCACCAAAAACATTCAGTACTTC. This gives the protein CAATATRLTKNIQYF. Supplemented by reference TRBV30 and TRBJ2-4, the full variable domain reads SQTIHQWPATLVQPVGSPLSLECTVEGTSNPNLYWYRQAAGRGLQLLFYSVGIGQISSEVPQNLSASRPQDRQFILSSKKLLLSDSGFYLCAATATRLTKNIQYFGAGTRLSVL.

V usage is TRBV11-1 and J usage is TRBJ2-5; TRBD2 agrees at 10 bases. The J call is doubtful: the DNA matches TRBJ2-1 better. Germline V gives CDR1 SGHAT, CDR2 FQDESV (reference sequence). This CDR3 has 17 residues. DNA of the CDR3: TGTGCCAGCAGTCGACGCCTTAGCGGGGGGCCCGACAATGAGCAGTTCTTC. Protein sequence: CASSRRLSGGPDNEQFF.

CDR3 nucleotide sequence: TGTGCCAGCAGCTTGGAGGTGAATGGACAGCCCCAGCATTTT. Translation: CASSLEVNGQPQHF. V and J are TRBV5-5 and TRBJ1-5, with D hard to call. The CDR3 extends over 14 amino acids. Looked up from germline, CDR1 is SGHKS and CDR2 is YYEKEE (reference sequence). Trimming removed 0 bases at V and 7 bases at J, with 11 bases between.

The gene calls are TRBV7-9 and TRBJ2-1; D is perhaps TRBD1 or TRBD2 (5 bases each). This CDR3 is 14 amino acids long. Germline V gene sequence: CDR1 SEHNR, CDR2 FQNEAQ (reference sequence). Trimming took 7 bases from V and 4 from J, leaving 14 bases between them. As DNA, the CDR3 is TGTGCCAGCAACCCGGTGGGACCTTACAATGAGCAGTTCTTC. It yields the protein CASNPVGPYNEQFF.